This T cell receptor (beta chain) was captured in a study of shared clonotypes between healthy human individuals. Regarding the study as a whole: Sample collection involved blood only; tissue repertoires are likely different.

V was pared by 0 bases and J by 8 bases, with 8 bases between. The CDR3 is made up of 14 amino acids. Looked up from germline, CDR1 is MDHEN and CDR2 is SYDVKM. It was at deep level that the assay was run. The genomic DNA of each subset was split evenly across several immunoSEQ plates. Method: immunoSEQ multiplex PCR; TCRdb's copy keeps in-frame clones and lacks some. The table has 500,000 to 650,000 clones, around three quarters seen once. About this clone: What it binds is not known.

For genomic DNA, unsorted samples relied on around 86 million PBMCs. The J gene is TRBJ1-6, the V gene TRBV28; D gene uncertain. The sequencing input was PBMCs. The origin of this receptor is a middle-aged woman in good health. Some clones in this sample may be carry-over from other donors' samples. CDR3 protein: CASSLWDEYSPLHF. The CDR3 coding sequence is TGTGCCAGCAGTTTATGGGACGAATATTCACCCCTCCACTTT.